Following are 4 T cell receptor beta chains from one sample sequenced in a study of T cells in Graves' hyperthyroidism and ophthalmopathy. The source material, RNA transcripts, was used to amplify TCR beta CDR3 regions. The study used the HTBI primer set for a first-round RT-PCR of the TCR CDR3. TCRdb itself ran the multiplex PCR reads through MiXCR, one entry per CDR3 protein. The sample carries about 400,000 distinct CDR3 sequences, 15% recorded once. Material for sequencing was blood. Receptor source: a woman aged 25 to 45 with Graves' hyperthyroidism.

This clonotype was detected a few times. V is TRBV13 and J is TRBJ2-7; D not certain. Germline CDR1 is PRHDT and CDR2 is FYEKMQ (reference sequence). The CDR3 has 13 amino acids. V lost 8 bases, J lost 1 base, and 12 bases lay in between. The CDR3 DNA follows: TGTGCCAGCGGAGTCCCGGAATCCTACGAGCAGTACTTC. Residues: CASGVPESYEQYF.

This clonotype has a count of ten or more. This CDR3 reads CASSEEGIAYEQYF. The CDR3 DNA sequence: TGTGCCAGCAGTGAAGAGGGAATCGCCTACGAGCAGTACTTC. This chain uses TRBV2 with TRBJ2-7; no clear D. This CDR3 is built from 14 residues. CDR1 is SNHLY and CDR2 is FYNNEI in the germline V gene. V was shortened by 1 base and J by 2 bases, with 9 bases between the two germline ends.

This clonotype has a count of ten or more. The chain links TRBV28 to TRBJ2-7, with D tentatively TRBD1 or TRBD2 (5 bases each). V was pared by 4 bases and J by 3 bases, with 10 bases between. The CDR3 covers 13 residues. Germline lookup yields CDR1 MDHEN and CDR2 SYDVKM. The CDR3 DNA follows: TGTGCCAGCAGTTCGGGACCCGTCTACGAGCAGTACTTC. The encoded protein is CASSSGPVYEQYF.

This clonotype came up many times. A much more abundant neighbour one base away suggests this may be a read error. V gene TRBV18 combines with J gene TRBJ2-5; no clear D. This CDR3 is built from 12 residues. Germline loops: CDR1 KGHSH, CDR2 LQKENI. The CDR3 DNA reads TGTGCCAGCCCACCACCTCTGGAGACCCAGTACTTC. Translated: CASPPPLETQYF.